The 31 T cell receptor beta chains reported below all come from one sample, sequenced in a study of cytomegalovirus exposure and HLA in healthy donors. Produced via immunoSEQ multiplex PCR; TCRdb's table is partial and in-frame only. Counted here are about 98,000 clones, 87% occurring once; the ten biggest clones make up 3.5% to 5%. Material for sequencing was PBMCs. These receptors were collected from a woman younger than 45 in good health and CMV-seronegative.

This chain joins TRBV6-1 and TRBJ1-5; TRBD1 matches 8 bases. V lost 1 base and J lost 4; bases outside the gene matches: 0. The germline V gene has CDR1 MNHNS and CDR2 SASEGT. This CDR3 has 14 amino acids. CDR3 sequence reads: CASSEGQGNQPQHF. DNA of the CDR3: TGTGCCAGCAGTGAAGGACAGGGGAATCAGCCCCAGCATTTT.

This rearrangement joins TRBV5-4 to TRBJ1-1; no firm D call. The CDR3 runs 14 residues. Germline values: CDR1 SGHNT, CDR2 YYREEE (reference sequence). V was pared by 4 bases and J by 0 bases, with 10 bases between. The CDR3 DNA follows: TGTGCCAGCAGCCCGACAAGCATGAACACTGAAGCTTTCTTT. Its translation: CASSPTSMNTEAFF.

The chain is built from TRBV4-2 and TRBJ2-3, with D perhaps matching TRBD2 (5 bases). Trimming cost V 0 bases and J 3 bases, with 10 bases left between them. Germline loops: CDR1 LGHNA, CDR2 YNFKEQ. The CDR3 length is 15 residues. The CDR3 here is CASSQDDRGTDTQYF. The CDR3 region has the DNA TGTGCCAGCAGCCAAGATGACCGGGGAACAGATACGCAGTATTTT.

This chain uses TRBV11-3 with TRBJ1-1; 9 bases align to TRBD1. The CDR3 runs 15 residues. V shed 1 base, J shed 3 bases, and the junction held 3 bases outside the gene matches. Germline V CDR1 and CDR2: SGHNT, YENEEA. CDR3 nucleotides: TGTGCCAGCAGCTTAGGACAGGGGGGCCACACTGAAGCTTTCTTT. Translating it yields CASSLGQGGHTEAFF.

This rearrangement joins TRBV5-1 to TRBJ1-2, with a possible D match to TRBD1 (6 bases). The germline V gene encodes CDR1 SGHRS and CDR2 YFSETQ. The CDR3 covers 15 residues. The germline V and J ends were trimmed by 4 bases and 5 bases, with 18 bases remaining between them. CDR3 residues: CASSPRPEGVYGYTF. The CDR3 DNA reads TGCGCCAGCAGCCCCAGGCCTGAGGGGGTATATGGCTACACCTTC. The variable domain in full, completed from reference TRBV5-1 and TRBJ1-2, reads KAGVTQTPRYLIKTRGQQVTLSCSPISGHRSVSWYQQTPGQGLQFLFEYFSETQRNKGNFPGRFSGRQFSNSRSEMNVSTLELGDSALYLCASSPRPEGVYGYTFGSGTRLTVV.

This clone appeared a single time. This chain uses TRBV5-1 with TRBJ1-4; perhaps TRBD1 as D (6 bases). Germline CDR1 and CDR2: SGHRS and YFSETQ. V dropped 6 bases and J dropped 0 bases, with 18 bases sitting between them. This CDR3 has 17 amino acids. Here the CDR3 DNA reads TGCGCCAGCACTCCGCGGGGGACACAGGCAACTAATGAAAAACTGTTTTTT. The encoded protein is CASTPRGTQATNEKLFF.

The chain recombines TRBV6-1 with TRBJ1-3, with 7 bases that match TRBD1. After removal of 3 bases from V and 10 bases from J, the junction contained 12 bases not matched to a gene. Germline V gene data show CDR1 as MNHNS and CDR2 as SASEGT. This CDR3 comprises 15 residues. Here the CDR3 DNA reads TGTGCCAGCAGTGATAATTTAGGACAGGCTAGAACCATATATTTT. As protein: CASSDNLGQARTIYF.

The chain recombines TRBV4-3 with TRBJ2-1, with 9 positions matching TRBD2. This CDR3 spans 16 amino acids. Trimming took 1 base from V and 6 from J; bases not matched to a gene: 7. The germline V gene has CDR1 LGHNA and CDR2 YSLEER. The CDR3 spells CASSQAGAGGLNEQFF. Written as DNA, the CDR3 is TGCGCCAGCAGCCAAGCTGGTGCGGGAGGGCTCAATGAGCAGTTCTTC.

The chain recombines TRBV5-4 with TRBJ1-2; possibly TRBD1 for D (5 bases). From germline, CDR1 is SGHNT and CDR2 YYREEE (reference sequence). This CDR3 spans 13 amino acids. Trimming removed 3 bases at V and 2 bases at J, with 8 bases between. The DNA for the CDR3 is TGTGCCAGCAGCTCGACAGAAAACTATGGCTACACCTTC. The encoded protein is CASSSTENYGYTF.

The table lists this clone with many counts. The chain employs TRBV15 and TRBJ1-4, with 7 bases matching TRBD1. Looked up from germline, CDR1 is LNHNV and CDR2 is YYDKDF (reference sequence). V was clipped by 1 base and J by 8 bases; unmatched bases: 7. CDR3 length equals 15 residues. This CDR3 is CATSRADRAGEKLFF. In DNA, the CDR3 is TGTGCCACCAGCAGAGCCGACAGGGCCGGCGAAAAACTGTTTTTT.

The V and J genes are TRBV6-5 and TRBJ2-7, with 8 bases matching TRBD1. V shed 6 bases and J 1 base; nucleotides not matched to a gene: 2. The germline V gene has CDR1 MNHEY and CDR2 SVGAGI. CDR3 length: 13 amino acids. CDR3 residues: CASRRQGSYEQYF. As DNA, the CDR3 is TGTGCCAGCAGGCGACAGGGGTCCTACGAGCAGTACTTC.

V is TRBV29-1 and J is TRBJ2-7, with D possibly matching TRBD1 (6 bases). The germline V gene has CDR1 SQVTM and CDR2 ANQGSEA. The CDR3 runs 13 residues. The V and J ends lost 2 bases and 6 bases respectively, with 14 bases between them. The CDR3 bases are TGCAGCGTTGAAACTACAGGGCTGGGCGAGCAGTACTTC. The encoded protein is CSVETTGLGEQYF.

The rearrangement uses TRBV7-9 and TRBJ1-5, with 9 bases matching TRBD1. CDR3 length equals 15 residues. Trimming cost V 4 bases and J 2 bases; bases outside gene matches: 3. Per the germline V gene, CDR1 is SEHNR and CDR2 is FQNEAQ (reference sequence). CDR3 sequence reads: CASSSGDRGNQPQHF. Here the CDR3 DNA reads TGTGCCAGCAGCTCTGGGGACAGGGGCAATCAGCCCCAGCATTTT.

This rearrangement joins TRBV28 to TRBJ1-5; perhaps TRBD1 as D (5 bases). Germline assignment: CDR1 MDHEN and CDR2 SYDVKM. The CDR3 is 13 amino acids. Trimming removed 3 bases at V and 7 bases at J, with 10 bases between. Here the CDR3 DNA reads TGTGCCAGCAGTTTTCAGGGTGTACAGCCCCAGCATTTT. Protein: CASSFQGVQPQHF.

This clone was found a few times. This sequence joins TRBV28 and TRBJ1-2; D might be TRBD1 (5 bases). The germline gives CDR1 MDHEN, CDR2 SYDVKM. This CDR3 is 14 amino acids long. The ends were cut back, 5 bases at V and 8 bases at J, with 18 bases in the middle. CDR3 DNA sequence: TGTGCCAGCAGTCCTCCGATTCCCCAGGGAGGCTACACCTTC. This encodes CASSPPIPQGGYTF.

A remark on this clone: Other nucleotide sequences in the sample specify the same CDR3. The chain joins TRBV29-1 to TRBJ2-3; 8 nucleotides agree with TRBD1. The CDR3 extends over 12 amino acids. Germline values: CDR1 SQVTM, CDR2 ANQGSEA. V was pared by 2 bases and J by 6 bases, with 1 base of the junction left unmatched. CDR3 in DNA: TGCAGCGTTGAACAGGGGGCGGATACGCAGTATTTT. It codes for CSVEQGADTQYF.

The chain has TRBV6-5 and TRBJ1-1; maybe TRBD1 (5 bases). Trimming took 5 bases from V and 6 from J, leaving 13 bases between them. Germline V lookup: CDR1 MNHEY, CDR2 SVGAGI. This CDR3 has 13 residues. The CDR3 nucleotides read TGTGCCAGCAGTCGGTCGGGGGGATCTGAAGCTTTCTTT. As protein: CASSRSGGSEAFF.

The rearrangement joins TRBV5-6 to TRBJ1-5; possibly TRBD1 for D (5 bases). Germline CDR1 reads SGHDT; CDR2 reads YYEEEE. This CDR3 comprises 14 residues. Between the trimmed V and J ends, which lost 2 bases and 5 bases, there was a span of 11 bases. This CDR3 reads CASSFTGRDQPQHF. In nucleotides, the CDR3 is TGTGCCAGCAGCTTCACAGGAAGAGATCAGCCCCAGCATTTT.

The genes are TRBV11-2 and TRBJ2-7; 7 positions match TRBD1. Germline V gives CDR1 SGHAT, CDR2 FQNNGV. Losses at the gene ends were 4 bases for V and 2 bases for J; bases not matched to a gene: 8. This CDR3 comprises 15 residues. The CDR3 region has the DNA TGTGCCAGCAGCTCCGAGGGGACAGTTACCTACGAGCAGTACTTC. Its translation is CASSSEGTVTYEQYF.

The CDR3 here is CASSVATGYTEAFF. The CDR3 DNA follows: TGTGCCAGCAGCGTGGCAACAGGGTACACTGAAGCTTTCTTT. The V and J genes are TRBV9 and TRBJ1-1; possible D gene TRBD1, 6 bases. Deletions cut 2 bases from V and 3 bases from J, with 11 bases between. The CDR3 spans 14 residues. Germline V gene sequence: CDR1 SGDLS, CDR2 YYNGEE.

The rearrangement links TRBV11-3 to TRBJ2-3, with 8 bases aligning to TRBD2. Germline values: CDR1 SGHNT, CDR2 YENEEA. V shed 1 base, J shed 6 bases, and the junction held 6 bases outside the gene matches. The CDR3 extends over 15 amino acids. The CDR3 DNA reads as TGTGCCAGCAGCTTAGTAAGCGGGGGACCCGATACGCAGTATTTT. It translates to CASSLVSGGPDTQYF.

The chain recombines TRBV2 with TRBJ2-1; D is possibly TRBD1 (6 bases). The germline V gene has CDR1 SNHLY and CDR2 FYNNEI. V dropped 4 bases and J dropped 2 bases, with 12 bases sitting between them. The CDR3 is 15 residues long. This CDR3 reads CASSVPGDTYNEQFF. The CDR3 DNA reads TGTGCCAGCAGTGTACCAGGGGACACCTACAATGAGCAGTTCTTC.

This clone has only one observation. The V call is TRBV11-2, the J call TRBJ1-1; no definite D call. Per the germline V gene, CDR1 is SGHAT and CDR2 is FQNNGV. CDR3 length: 15 residues. V gave up 1 base and J gave up 1 base, with 10 bases separating them. The CDR3 is CASSLAQQWNTEAFF. CDR3 nucleotides: TGTGCCAGCAGCTTAGCTCAACAGTGGAACACTGAAGCTTTCTTT.

This CDR3 reads CASSPQLAEVGYEQYF. For the CDR3, the DNA is TGTGCCAGCAGTCCTCAATTAGCGGAAGTCGGATACGAGCAGTACTTC. The chain uses TRBV7-6 and TRBJ2-7, with D possibly matching TRBD2 (6 bases). Germline CDR1 and CDR2: SGHVS and FNYEAQ. The CDR3 loop spans 16 amino acids. V gave up 6 bases and J gave up 4 bases, with 22 bases separating them.

The V call is TRBV12-2, the J call TRBJ1-5; the tabulated D call, TRBD1, remains unverified against the DNA. TRBV12-2 has pseudogene status. The CDR3 extends over 15 amino acids. CDR3 loop: CASRDPQGDNQPQHF. For the CDR3, the DNA is TGTGCAAGTCGCGACCCCCAGGGGGACAATCAGCCCCAGCATTTT.

The chain carries TRBV5-6 and TRBJ2-4; TRBD1 aligns across 8 bases. Germline CDR1 reads SGHDT; CDR2 reads YYEEEE. V lost 5 bases and J lost 3; bases outside the gene matches: 7. There are 15 residues in the CDR3. The CDR3 bases are TGTGCCAGCAGTTACGGACAGGGCAACAAAAACATTCAGTACTTC. Residues: CASSYGQGNKNIQYF. The full variable domain, in which reference TRBV5-6 and TRBJ2-4 provide the parts outside the CDR3, is DAGVTQSPTHLIKTRGQQVTLRCSPKSGHDTVSWYQQALGQGPQFIFQYYEEEERQRGNFPDRFSGHQFPNYSSELNVNALLLGDSALYLCASSYGQGNKNIQYFGAGTRLSVL.

V usage is TRBV9 and J usage is TRBJ2-1; D might be TRBD1 (5 bases). The CDR3 length is 14 residues. V gave up 6 bases and J gave up 0 bases, with 10 bases separating them. In germline, CDR1 is SGDLS, CDR2 YYNGEE. CDR3 residues: CASNQGSSYNEQFF. For the CDR3, the DNA is TGTGCCAGCAACCAGGGAAGCTCCTACAATGAGCAGTTCTTC.

The V and J genes are TRBV9 and TRBJ2-2, with TRBD1 identical over 12 bases. V lost 4 bases and J lost 7; bases outside the gene matches: 8. The CDR3 consists of 16 residues. Germline values: CDR1 SGDLS, CDR2 YYNGEE. CDR3 amino acids: CASSLGQGAGNGELFF. CDR3 coding DNA: TGTGCCAGCAGCTTGGGACAGGGGGCCGGTAACGGGGAGCTGTTTTTT.

This rearrangement joins TRBV15 to TRBJ1-5, with 7 bases identical to TRBD1. CDR1 LNHNV and CDR2 YYDKDF come from the germline V gene (reference sequence). The trim removed 3 bases at V and 6 bases at J, leaving 8 bases unmatched. The CDR3 spans 15 residues. The CDR3 loop reads CATSRETGAVQPQHF. As DNA, the CDR3 is TGTGCCACCAGCAGGGAAACAGGGGCGGTTCAGCCCCAGCATTTT.

The V call is TRBV15, the J call TRBJ1-5, with 11 bases identical to TRBD1. CDR1 and CDR2 from the germline V gene are LNHNV and YYDKDF (reference sequence). Trimming at V came to 6 bases and at J to 3 bases, leaving 4 bases not matched to a gene. The CDR3 length is 15 residues. DNA of the CDR3: TGTGCCACCAGTTGGGACAGGGGGTACAATCAGCCCCAGCATTTT. It specifies CATSWDRGYNQPQHF.

This clone was detected once. V is TRBV2 and J is TRBJ2-1; D perhaps matches TRBD2 (6 bases). CDR3 size: 12 residues. Germline-derived CDR1 and CDR2 are SNHLY and FYNNEI. The V end lost 5 bases, the J end lost 13 bases, and 15 bases lay between the germline ends. The CDR3 sequence is CASSIRDLIQFF. The CDR3 DNA reads TGTGCCAGCAGTATCCGGGACTTGATACAGTTCTTC.